The T cell receptor beta chain described here comes from a study of T cell clones after liver transplantation. This CDR3 region has 16 residues. With 3 bases clipped from V and 3 bases from J, the junction kept 7 bases outside the gene matches. CDR1 LNHDA and CDR2 SQIVND come from the germline V gene (reference sequence). Clones were sequenced by immunoSEQ multiplex PCR, and TCRdb holds only the in-frame ones, with some missing. The table has nearly 55,000 clones, about four fifths seen once; the top ten hold 7.5% to 10%. The TCR was taken from a human donor who received a liver transplant. Sequences were derived from CD4+ T cells from blood, sampled before liver transplant. The chain combines TRBV19 with TRBJ2-2; TRBD1 matches at 7 bases. In DNA form, the CDR3 reads TGTGCCAGTAGTATTGAGGGGGCGAAAGACACCGGGGAGCTGTTTTTT. It specifies CASSIEGAKDTGELFF.